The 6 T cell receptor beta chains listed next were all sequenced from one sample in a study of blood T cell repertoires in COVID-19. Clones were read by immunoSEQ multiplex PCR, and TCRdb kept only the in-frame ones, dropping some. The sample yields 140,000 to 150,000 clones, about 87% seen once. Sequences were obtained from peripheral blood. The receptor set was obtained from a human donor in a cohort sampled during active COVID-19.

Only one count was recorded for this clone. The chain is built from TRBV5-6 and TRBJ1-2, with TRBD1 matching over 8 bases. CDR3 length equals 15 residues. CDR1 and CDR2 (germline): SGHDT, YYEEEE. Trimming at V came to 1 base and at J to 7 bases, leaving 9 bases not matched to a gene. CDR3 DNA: TGTGCCAGCAGCTTGATGGACAGGGAGGTCGGTGGCTACACCTTC. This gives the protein CASSLMDREVGGYTF.

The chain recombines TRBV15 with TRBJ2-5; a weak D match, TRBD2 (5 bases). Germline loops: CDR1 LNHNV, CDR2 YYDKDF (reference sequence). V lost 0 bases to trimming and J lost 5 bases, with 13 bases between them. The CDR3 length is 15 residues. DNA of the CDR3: TGTGCCACCAGCAGAGATATGAGGGAACGGGAGACCCAGTACTTC. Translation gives CATSRDMRERETQYF.

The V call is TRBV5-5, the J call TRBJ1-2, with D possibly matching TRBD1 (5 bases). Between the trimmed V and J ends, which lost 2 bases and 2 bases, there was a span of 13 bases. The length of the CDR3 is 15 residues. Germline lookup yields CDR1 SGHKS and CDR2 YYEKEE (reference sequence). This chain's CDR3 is CASSFYLTENYGYTF. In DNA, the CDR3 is TGTGCCAGCAGCTTCTATTTGACAGAGAACTATGGCTACACCTTC.

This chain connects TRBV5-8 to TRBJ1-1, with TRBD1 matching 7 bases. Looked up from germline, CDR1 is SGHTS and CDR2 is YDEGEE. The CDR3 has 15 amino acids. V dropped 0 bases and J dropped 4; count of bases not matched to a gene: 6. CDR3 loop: CASSLEGAGGTEAFF. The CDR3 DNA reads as TGTGCCAGCAGCTTGGAGGGGGCAGGGGGCACTGAAGCTTTCTTT.

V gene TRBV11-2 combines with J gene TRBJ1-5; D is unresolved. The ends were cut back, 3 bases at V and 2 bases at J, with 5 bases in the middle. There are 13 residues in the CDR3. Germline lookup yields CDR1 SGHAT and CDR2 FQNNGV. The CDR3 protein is CASSLVGNQPQHF. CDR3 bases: TGTGCCAGCAGCTTGGTAGGCAATCAGCCCCAGCATTTT.

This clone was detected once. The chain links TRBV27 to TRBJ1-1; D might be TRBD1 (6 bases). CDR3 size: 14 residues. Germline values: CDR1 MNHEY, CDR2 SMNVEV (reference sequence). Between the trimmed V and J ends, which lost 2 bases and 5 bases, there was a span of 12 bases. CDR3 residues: CASSLMGAGTEAFF. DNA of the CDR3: TGTGCCAGCAGTTTAATGGGGGCCGGGACTGAAGCTTTCTTT.